This T cell receptor beta chain was retrieved from a study of cytomegalovirus exposure and HLA in healthy donors. Study-level background: An earlier analysis identified under 130 million unique TCR beta sequences in some 180 million T cells. Study-level points and caveats: According to an earlier analysis, most TCR beta V segments yielded productive rearrangements about 90% or about 30% of the time.

PCR amplification relied on 60 Vbeta primers (plus 13 Jbeta primers). Generated by immunoSEQ multiplex PCR, the TCRdb table keeps only in-frame clones and is missing some. In total, the table holds around 46,000 clones. As regards this clone: No antigen is known for it.

Germline V gene lookup returns CDR1 MNHNS and CDR2 SASEGT. This CDR3 region has 14 residues. Germline trimming cut 8 bases from V and 5 bases from J; bases unmatched to any gene: 6. Healthy bone marrow donors formed the donor group. Likely unrecorded immune exposures existed in these nominally healthy donors. Sequencing was done on a sample of PBMCs. The chain combines TRBV6-1 with TRBJ2-5; 12 bases line up with TRBD2. This receptor was obtained from a middle-aged woman in good health and CMV-seronegative. CDR3: CASEGGTSGETQYF. DNA of the CDR3: TGTGCCAGCGAGGGAGGGACTAGCGGGGAGACCCAGTACTTC.